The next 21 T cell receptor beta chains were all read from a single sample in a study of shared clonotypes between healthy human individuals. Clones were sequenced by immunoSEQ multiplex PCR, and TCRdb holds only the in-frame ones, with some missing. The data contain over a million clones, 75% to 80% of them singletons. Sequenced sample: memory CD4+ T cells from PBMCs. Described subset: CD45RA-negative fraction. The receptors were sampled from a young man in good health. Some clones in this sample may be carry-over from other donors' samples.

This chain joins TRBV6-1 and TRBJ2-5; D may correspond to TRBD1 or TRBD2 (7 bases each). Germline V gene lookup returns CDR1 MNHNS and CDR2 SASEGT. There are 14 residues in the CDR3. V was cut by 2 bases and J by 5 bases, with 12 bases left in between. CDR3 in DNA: TGTGCCAGCAGTGAACAGGGGGGGTGGGAGACCCAGTACTTC. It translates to CASSEQGGWETQYF.

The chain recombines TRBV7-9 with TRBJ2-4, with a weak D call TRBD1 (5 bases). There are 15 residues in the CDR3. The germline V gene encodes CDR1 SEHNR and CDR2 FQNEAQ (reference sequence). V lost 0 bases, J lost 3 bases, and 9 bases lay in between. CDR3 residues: CASSLAGVVKNIQYF. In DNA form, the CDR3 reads TGTGCCAGCAGCTTAGCAGGGGTGGTCAAAAACATTCAGTACTTC. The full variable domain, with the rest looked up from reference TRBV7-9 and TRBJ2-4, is DTGVSQNPRHKITKRGQNVTFRCDPISEHNRLYWYRQTLGQGPEFLTYFQNEAQLEKSRLLSDRFSAERPKGSFSTLEIQRTEQGDSAMYLCASSLAGVVKNIQYFGAGTRLSVL.

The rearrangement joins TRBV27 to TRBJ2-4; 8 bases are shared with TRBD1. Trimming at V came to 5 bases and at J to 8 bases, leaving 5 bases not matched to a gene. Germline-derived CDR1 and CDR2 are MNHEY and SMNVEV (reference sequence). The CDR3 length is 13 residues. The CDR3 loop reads CASSRTGKHIQYF. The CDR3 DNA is TGTGCCAGCAGTCGGACAGGGAAGCACATTCAGTACTTC.

For the CDR3, the DNA is TGCGCCAGCAGCTTGCTAAACGAGCAGTACTTC. Encoded protein: CASSLLNEQYF. V and J are TRBV5-1 and TRBJ2-7; D remains ambiguous. The CDR3 loop spans 11 amino acids. Germline CDR1 and CDR2: SGHRS and YFSETQ. V was trimmed by 1 base and J by 5 bases, leaving 4 bases between them.

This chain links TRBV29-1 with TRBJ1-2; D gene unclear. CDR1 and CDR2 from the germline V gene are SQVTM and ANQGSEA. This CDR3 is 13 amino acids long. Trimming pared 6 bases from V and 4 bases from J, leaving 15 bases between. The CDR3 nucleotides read TGCAGCGTGAGACACTCACTCCCCTATGGCTACACCTTC. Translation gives CSVRHSLPYGYTF.

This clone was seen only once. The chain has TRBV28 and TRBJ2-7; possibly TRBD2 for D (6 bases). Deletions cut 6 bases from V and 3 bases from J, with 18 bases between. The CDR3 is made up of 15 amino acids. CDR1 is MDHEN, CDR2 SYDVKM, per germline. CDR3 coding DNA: TGTGCCAGCAGGGGGGGAGAGGGTATCGTCTACGAGCAGTACTTC. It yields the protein CASRGGEGIVYEQYF.

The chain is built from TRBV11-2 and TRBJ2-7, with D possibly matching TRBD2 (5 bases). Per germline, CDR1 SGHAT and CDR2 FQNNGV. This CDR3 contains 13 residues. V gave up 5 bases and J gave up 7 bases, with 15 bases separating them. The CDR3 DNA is TGTGCCAGCAGCCCTTGGACGTCGGGGGAGCAGTACTTC. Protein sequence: CASSPWTSGEQYF.

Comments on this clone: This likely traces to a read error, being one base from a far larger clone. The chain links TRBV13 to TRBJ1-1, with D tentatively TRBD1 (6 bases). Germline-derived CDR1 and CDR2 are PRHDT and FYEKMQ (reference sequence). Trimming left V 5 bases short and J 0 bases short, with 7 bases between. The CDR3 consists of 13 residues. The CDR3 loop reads CASSRQVNTEAFF. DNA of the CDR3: TGTGCCAGCAGCCGACAGGTGAACACTGAAGCTTTCTTT.

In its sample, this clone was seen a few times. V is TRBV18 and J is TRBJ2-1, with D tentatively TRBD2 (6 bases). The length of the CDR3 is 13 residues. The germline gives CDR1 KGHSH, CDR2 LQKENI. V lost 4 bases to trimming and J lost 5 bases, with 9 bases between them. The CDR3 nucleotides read TGTGCCAGCTCACGGACTAACAACAATGAGCAGTTCTTC. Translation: CASSRTNNNEQFF.

The CDR3 nucleotides read TGTGCCAGCAGCGTAGGGGCGGGGGTATATGGCTACACCTTC. Residues: CASSVGAGVYGYTF. V is TRBV9 and J is TRBJ1-2; D is perhaps TRBD1 (5 bases). Germline V CDR1 and CDR2: SGDLS, YYNGEE. The CDR3 loop spans 14 amino acids. The germline V and J ends were trimmed by 0 bases and 5 bases, with 11 bases remaining between them.

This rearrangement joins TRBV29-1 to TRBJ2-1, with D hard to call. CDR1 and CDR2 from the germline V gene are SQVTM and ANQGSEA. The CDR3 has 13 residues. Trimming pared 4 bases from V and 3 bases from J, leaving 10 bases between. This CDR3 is CSVAMRSYNEQFF. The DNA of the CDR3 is TGCAGCGTTGCTATGCGGAGCTACAATGAGCAGTTCTTC.

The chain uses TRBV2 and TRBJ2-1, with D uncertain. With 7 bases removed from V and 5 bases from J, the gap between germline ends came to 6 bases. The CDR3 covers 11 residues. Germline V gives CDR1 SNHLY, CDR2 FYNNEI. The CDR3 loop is CASTGNNEQFF. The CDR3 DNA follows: TGTGCCAGCACTGGAAACAATGAGCAGTTCTTC.

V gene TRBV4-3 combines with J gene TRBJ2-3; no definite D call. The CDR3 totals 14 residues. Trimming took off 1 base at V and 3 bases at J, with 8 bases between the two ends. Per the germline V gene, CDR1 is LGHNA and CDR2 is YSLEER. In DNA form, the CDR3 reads TGCGCCAGCAGCCAAGGCGGTAGAACAGATACGCAGTATTTT. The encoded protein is CASSQGGRTDTQYF.

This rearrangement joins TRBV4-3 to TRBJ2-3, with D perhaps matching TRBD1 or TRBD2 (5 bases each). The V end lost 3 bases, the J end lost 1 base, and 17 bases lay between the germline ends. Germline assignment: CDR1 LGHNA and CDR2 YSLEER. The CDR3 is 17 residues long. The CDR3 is CASSQATGTWGTDTQYF. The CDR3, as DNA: TGCGCCAGCAGCCAGGCTACGGGGACCTGGGGCACAGATACGCAGTATTTT.

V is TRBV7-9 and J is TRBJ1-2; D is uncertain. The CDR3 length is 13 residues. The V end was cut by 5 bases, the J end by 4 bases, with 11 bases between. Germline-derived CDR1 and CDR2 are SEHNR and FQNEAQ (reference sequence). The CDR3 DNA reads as TGTGCCAGCAGCCCCTATGCCCCCTATGGCTACACCTTC. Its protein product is CASSPYAPYGYTF.

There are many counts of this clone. The CDR3 here is CASRRSGGREQYF. CDR3 DNA: TGTGCCAGCAGGCGTTCGGGAGGGCGCGAGCAGTACTTC. The rearrangement joins TRBV28 to TRBJ2-7; TRBD2 matches 8 bases. V lost 6 bases to trimming and J lost 6 bases; unmatched junction nucleotides: 7. Looked up from germline, CDR1 is MDHEN and CDR2 is SYDVKM. The CDR3 contains 13 residues. Variable domain in full (rest from reference TRBV28 and TRBJ2-7): DVKVTQSSRYLVKRTGEKVFLECVQDMDHENMFWYRQDPGLGLRLIYFSYDVKMKEKGDIPEGYSVSREKKERFSLILESASTNQTSMYLCASRRSGGREQYFGPGTRLTVT.

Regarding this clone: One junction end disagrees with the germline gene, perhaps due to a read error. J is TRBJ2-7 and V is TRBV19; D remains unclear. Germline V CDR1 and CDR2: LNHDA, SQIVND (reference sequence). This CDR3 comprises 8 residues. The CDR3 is CVSSSAYF. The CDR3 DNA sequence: TGTGTCAGTAGTTCGGCGTACTTC.

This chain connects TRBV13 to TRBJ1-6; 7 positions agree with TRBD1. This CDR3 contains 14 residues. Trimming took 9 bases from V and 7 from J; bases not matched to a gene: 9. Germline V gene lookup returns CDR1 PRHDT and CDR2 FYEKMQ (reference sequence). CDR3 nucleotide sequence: TGTGCCAGACACTTGACAGGGATAAATTCACCCCTCCACTTT. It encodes CARHLTGINSPLHF.

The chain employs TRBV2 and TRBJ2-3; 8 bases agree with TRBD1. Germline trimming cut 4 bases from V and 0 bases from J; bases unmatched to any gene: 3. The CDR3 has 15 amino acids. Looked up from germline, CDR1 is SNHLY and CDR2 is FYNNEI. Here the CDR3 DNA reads TGTGCCAGCAGTGGACAGGGGCTTAGCACAGATACGCAGTATTTT. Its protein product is CASSGQGLSTDTQYF.

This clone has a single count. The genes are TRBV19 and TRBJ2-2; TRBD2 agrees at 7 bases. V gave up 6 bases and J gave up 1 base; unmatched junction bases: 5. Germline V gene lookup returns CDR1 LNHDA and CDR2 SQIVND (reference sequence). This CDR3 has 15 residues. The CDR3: CASRGQRENTGELFF. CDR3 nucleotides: TGTGCCAGTAGGGGCCAGCGGGAGAACACCGGGGAGCTGTTTTTT.

CDR3 coding DNA: TGCGCCAGCAGCACCTCACAAGAGACCCAGTACTTC. Translation: CASSTSQETQYF. The chain couples TRBV5-1 to TRBJ2-5; D is unresolved. V was pared by 4 bases and J by 2 bases, with 6 bases between. Germline V gives CDR1 SGHRS, CDR2 YFSETQ. This CDR3 spans 12 amino acids. Full variable domain (missing parts from reference TRBV5-1 and TRBJ2-5): KAGVTQTPRYLIKTRGQQVTLSCSPISGHRSVSWYQQTPGQGLQFLFEYFSETQRNKGNFPGRFSGRQFSNSRSEMNVSTLELGDSALYLCASSTSQETQYFGPGTRLLVL.